This paragraph reports one T cell receptor (beta chain). The sample belongs to a study of blood T cells in healthy people across ages. A sample-barcoded 5' primer and a J-beta primer mix were used in a second PCR of about 6 to 12 cycles. TCRdb re-derived calls from the 5' RACE reads in MiXCR, one entry per CDR3 protein. The table lists hundreds of thousands of distinct CDR3 sequences, 44% of them singletons, with roughly 18% in the top ten. This CDR3 region has 16 residues. The V gene's germline CDR1 is SGDLS and CDR2 YYNGEE. V usage is TRBV9 and J usage is TRBJ2-7; 8 bases map to TRBD2. The end of the DNA is better explained by TRBJ2-5, so the J call may be wrong. The specimen was blood. The sequence derives from a man aged 55 to 70 in good health. Here the CDR3 reads CASSGSGGTPRETQYF. CDR3 bases: TGTGCCAGCAGTGGGAGCGGGGGAACCCCTCGGGAGACCCAGTACTTC.